This T cell receptor (beta chain) was found in a study of cytomegalovirus exposure and HLA in healthy donors. General observations from the study: Immune exposure data for these donors was limited to CMV serostatus.

Looked up from germline, CDR1 is SQVTM and CDR2 is ANQGSEA. Unmatched junction bases numbered 7, after V lost 5 bases and J lost 1 base. The CDR3 is 15 amino acids. The PCR used 60 Vbeta and 13 Jbeta primers. The assay was immunoSEQ multiplex PCR, and TCRdb's table has in-frame clones only and misses some. Here the sample spans fewer than 50,000 clones, roughly 64% being singletons. A note on this clone: Its specificity is not known.

The donors gave bone marrow, and they were healthy. This sequence joins TRBV29-1 and TRBJ1-1; 10 nucleotides match TRBD1. The source of this sequence is a man in his fifties in good health and CMV-seropositive. The sample taken for sequencing was PBMCs. CDR3 protein: CSVIGQGDRNTEAFF. Written as DNA, the CDR3 is TGCAGCGTTATTGGACAGGGGGATAGGAACACTGAAGCTTTCTTT.